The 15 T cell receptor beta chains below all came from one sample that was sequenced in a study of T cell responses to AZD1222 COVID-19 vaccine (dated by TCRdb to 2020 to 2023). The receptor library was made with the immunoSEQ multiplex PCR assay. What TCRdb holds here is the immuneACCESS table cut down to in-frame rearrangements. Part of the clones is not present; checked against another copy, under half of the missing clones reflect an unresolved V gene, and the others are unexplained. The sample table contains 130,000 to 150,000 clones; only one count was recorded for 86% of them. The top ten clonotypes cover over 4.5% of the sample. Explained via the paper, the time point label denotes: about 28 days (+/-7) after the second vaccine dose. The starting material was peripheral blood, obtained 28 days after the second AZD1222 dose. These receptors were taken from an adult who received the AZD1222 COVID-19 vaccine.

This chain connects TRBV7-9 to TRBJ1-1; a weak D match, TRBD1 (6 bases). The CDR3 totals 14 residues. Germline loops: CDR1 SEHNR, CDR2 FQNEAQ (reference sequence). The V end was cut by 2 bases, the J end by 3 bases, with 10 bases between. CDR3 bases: TGTGCCAGCAGCTTACTGGAGGGGGACACTGAAGCTTTCTTT. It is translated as CASSLLEGDTEAFF.

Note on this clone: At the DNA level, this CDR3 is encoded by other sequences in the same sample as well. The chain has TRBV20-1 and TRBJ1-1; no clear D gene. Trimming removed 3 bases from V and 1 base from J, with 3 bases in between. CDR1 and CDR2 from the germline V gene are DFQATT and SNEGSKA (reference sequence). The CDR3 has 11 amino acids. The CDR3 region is CSARANTEAFF. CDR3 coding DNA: TGCAGTGCTAGGGCGAACACTGAAGCTTTCTTT.

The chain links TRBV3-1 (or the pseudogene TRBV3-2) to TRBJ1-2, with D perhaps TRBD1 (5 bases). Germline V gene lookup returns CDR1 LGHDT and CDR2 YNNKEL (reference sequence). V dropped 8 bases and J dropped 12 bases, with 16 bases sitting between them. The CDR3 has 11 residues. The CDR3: CASGLGGVHTF. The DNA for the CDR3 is TGTGCCAGCGGTCTGGGGGGGGTTCACACCTTC.

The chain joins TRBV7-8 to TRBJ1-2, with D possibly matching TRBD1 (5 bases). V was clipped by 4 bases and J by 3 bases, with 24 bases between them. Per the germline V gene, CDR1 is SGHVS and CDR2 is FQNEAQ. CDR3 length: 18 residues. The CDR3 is CASSWLGDGVAAYYGYTF. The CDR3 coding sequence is TGTGCCAGCAGCTGGCTTGGGGACGGCGTGGCTGCCTACTATGGCTACACCTTC.

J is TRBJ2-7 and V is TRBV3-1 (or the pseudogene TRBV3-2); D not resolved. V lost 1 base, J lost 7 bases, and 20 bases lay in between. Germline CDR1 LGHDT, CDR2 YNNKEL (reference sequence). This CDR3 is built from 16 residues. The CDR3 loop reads CASSQVPPWSLGEQYF. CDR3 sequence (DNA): TGTGCCAGCAGCCAAGTCCCGCCGTGGAGTTTGGGGGAGCAGTACTTC.

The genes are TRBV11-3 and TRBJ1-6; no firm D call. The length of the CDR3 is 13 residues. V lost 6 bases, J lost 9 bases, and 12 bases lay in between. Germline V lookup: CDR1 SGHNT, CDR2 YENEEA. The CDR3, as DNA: TGTGCCAGCAGTTCAAGGACTGGTTCACCCCTCCACTTT. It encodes CASSSRTGSPLHF.

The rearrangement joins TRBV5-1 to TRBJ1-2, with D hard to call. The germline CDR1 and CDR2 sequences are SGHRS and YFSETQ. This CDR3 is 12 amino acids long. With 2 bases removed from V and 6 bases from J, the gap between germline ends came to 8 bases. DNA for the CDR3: TGCGCCAGCAGCTTAGGCCTGGATGGCTACACCTTC. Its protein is CASSLGLDGYTF.

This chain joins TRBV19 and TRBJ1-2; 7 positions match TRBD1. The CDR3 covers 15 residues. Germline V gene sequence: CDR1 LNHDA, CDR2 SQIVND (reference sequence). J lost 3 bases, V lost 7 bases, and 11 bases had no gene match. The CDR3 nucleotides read TGTGCCAGTACCAGGGGGGGGCCGACATACTATGGCTACACCTTC. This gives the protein CASTRGGPTYYGYTF. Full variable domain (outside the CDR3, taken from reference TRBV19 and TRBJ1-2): DGGITQSPKYLFRKEGQNVTLSCEQNLNHDAMYWYRQDPGQGLRLIYYSQIVNDFQKGDIAEGYSVSREKKESFPLTVTSAQKNPTAFYLCASTRGGPTYYGYTFGSGTRLTVV.

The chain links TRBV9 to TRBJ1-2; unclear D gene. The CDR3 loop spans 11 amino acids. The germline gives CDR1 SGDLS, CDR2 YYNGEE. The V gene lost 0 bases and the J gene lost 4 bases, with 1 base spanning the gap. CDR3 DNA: TGTGCCAGCAGCGTAGGCTATGGCTACACCTTC. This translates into CASSVGYGYTF.

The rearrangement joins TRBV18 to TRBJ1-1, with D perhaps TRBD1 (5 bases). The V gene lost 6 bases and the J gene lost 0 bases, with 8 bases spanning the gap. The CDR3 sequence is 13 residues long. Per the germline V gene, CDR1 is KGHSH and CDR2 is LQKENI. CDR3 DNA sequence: TGTGCCAGCTCGGGACTGATGAACACTGAAGCTTTCTTT. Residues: CASSGLMNTEAFF.

CDR3 residues: CASREEGRAKSPLHF. CDR3 DNA: TGTGCCAGCAGGGAGGAGGGCAGGGCAAAATCACCCCTCCACTTT. This chain links TRBV6-5 with TRBJ1-6, with a tentative D call TRBD1 (5 bases). Germline CDR1 is MNHEY and CDR2 is SVGAGI. There are 15 residues in the CDR3. The V end lost 6 bases, the J end lost 10 bases, and 19 bases lay between the germline ends.

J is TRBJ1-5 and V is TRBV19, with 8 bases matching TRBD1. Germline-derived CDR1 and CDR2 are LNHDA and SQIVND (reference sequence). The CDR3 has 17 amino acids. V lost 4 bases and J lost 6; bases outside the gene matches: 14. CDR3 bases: TGTGCCAGTAGTAGGGACAGGCCAAACCCTAGGGGTCAGCCCCAGCATTTT. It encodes CASSRDRPNPRGQPQHF.

CDR3 nucleotides: TGTGCCAGCAGTGAGCTTACCCTAGGGGGGATAGCTAACTATGGCTACACCTTC. Residues: CASSELTLGGIANYGYTF. J is TRBJ1-2 and V is TRBV6-1; D perhaps matches TRBD1 (6 bases). Trimming removed 3 bases at V and 0 bases at J, with 20 bases between. The germline V gene encodes CDR1 MNHNS and CDR2 SASEGT. This CDR3 region has 18 residues.

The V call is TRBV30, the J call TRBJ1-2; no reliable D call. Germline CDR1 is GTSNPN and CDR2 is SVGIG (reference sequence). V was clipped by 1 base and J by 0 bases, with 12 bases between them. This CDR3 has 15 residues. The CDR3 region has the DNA TGTGCCTGGAGTGGAAGAGTCAGCTCTAACTATGGCTACACCTTC. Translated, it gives CAWSGRVSSNYGYTF. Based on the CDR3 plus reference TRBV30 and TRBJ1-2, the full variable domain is SQTIHQWPATLVQPVGSPLSLECTVEGTSNPNLYWYRQAAGRGLQLLFYSVGIGQISSEVPQNLSASRPQDRQFILSSKKLLLSDSGFYLCAWSGRVSSNYGYTFGSGTRLTVV.

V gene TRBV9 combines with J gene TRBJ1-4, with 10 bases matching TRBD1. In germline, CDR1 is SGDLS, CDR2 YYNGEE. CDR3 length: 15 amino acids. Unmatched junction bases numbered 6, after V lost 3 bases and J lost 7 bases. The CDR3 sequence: CASSASGTGVEKLFF. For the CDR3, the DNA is TGTGCCAGCAGCGCATCCGGGACAGGGGTTGAAAAACTGTTTTTT.